The 14 T cell receptor beta chains below were found in one sample sequenced in a study of prognosis after radiotherapy for stage I lung cancer. The genomic DNA TCR beta CDR3 region underwent two rounds of multiplex PCR. Round-one PCR had primers specific to each TRBV and TRBJ gene. Each CDR3 protein is one row after TCRdb ran MiXCR on the multiplex PCR reads. This table holds 22,000 or so distinct CDR3 sequences, 43% found once. The sample here was PBMCs, taken before or after stereotactic body radiation therapy (not recorded which). The receptors here all came from a donor aged 50 or older with non-small cell lung cancer.

The chain has TRBV7-2 and TRBJ2-7, with 7 bases that match TRBD2. With V trimmed by 1 base and J by 5 bases, 8 bases remained unmatched. Germline loops: CDR1 SGHTA, CDR2 FQGNSA. The CDR3 sequence is 15 residues long. CDR3 amino acids: CASSLEAGCFHEQYF. DNA of the CDR3: TGTGCCAGCAGCTTAGAAGCGGGATGTTTCCACGAGCAGTACTTC. Looking up the rest from reference TRBV7-2 and TRBJ2-7 gives the full variable domain: GAGVSQSPSNKVTEKGKDVELRCDPISGHTALYWYRQSLGQGLEFLIYFQGNSAPDKSGLPSDRFSAERTGGSVSTLTIQRTQQEDSAVYLCASSLEAGCFHEQYFGPGTRLTVT.

Note on this clonotype: A much larger clone lies a single base off, so this may be a read error. The V call is TRBV5-4, the J call TRBJ2-5; D ambiguous. The CDR3 has 14 residues. Trimming removed 0 bases at V and 4 bases at J, with 10 bases between. The germline CDR1 and CDR2 sequences are SGHNT and YYREEE (reference sequence). DNA for the CDR3: TGTGCCAGCAGCTTGGCGCCGGCCCGAGAGACCCAGTACTTC. Protein: CASSLAPARETQYF.

By share, this clonotype ranks as medium-sized (0.01 to 0.1%). The rearrangement joins TRBV6-1 to TRBJ2-3; TRBD2 is a possible D gene (6 bases). CDR3 length: 19 amino acids. Trimming took 8 bases from V and 14 from J, leaving 41 bases between them. Germline V lookup: CDR1 MNHNS, CDR2 SASEGT. The CDR3 region is CASASGRDDLHRYARRGYF. In nucleotides, the CDR3 is TGTGCCAGCGCCTCGGGGCGGGACGACCTTCACAGATACGCAAGGCGCGGGTATTTT.

This clonotype came up many times. The V call is TRBV5-1, the J call TRBJ2-3; D not resolved. The CDR3 runs to 14 residues. Trimming shortened V by 4 bases and J by 6 bases, and 15 bases separated the two germline ends. The germline gives CDR1 SGHRS, CDR2 YFSETQ. CDR3 coding DNA: TGCGCCAGCAGCCTGAACCTTGTCGGGGATACGCAGTATTTT. It is translated as CASSLNLVGDTQYF.

This clonotype counts as medium-sized. The chain is built from TRBV12-3 or TRBV12-4 and TRBJ1-3; 8 nucleotides align to TRBD1. The CDR3 consists of 14 residues. Losses at the gene ends were 6 bases for V and 4 bases for J; bases not matched to a gene: 5. The CDR3 reads CASRQTGVGNTIYF. The CDR3 nucleotides read TGTGCCAGCAGACAGACAGGGGTAGGAAACACCATATATTTT.

This clonotype was seen many times. CDR3 loop: CASSNKRITYEQYF. Here the CDR3 DNA reads TGTGCCAGTAGTAATAAGAGAATCACCTACGAGCAGTACTTC. The chain recombines TRBV19 with TRBJ2-7; D unclear. V was shortened by 4 bases and J by 2 bases, with 12 bases between the two germline ends. The germline V gene encodes CDR1 LNHDA and CDR2 SQIVND (reference sequence). CDR3 length equals 14 residues.

This clonotype was detected a few times. The chain employs TRBV6-1 and TRBJ2-3; perhaps TRBD2 as D (6 bases). Per the germline V gene, CDR1 is MNHNS and CDR2 is SASEGT. CDR3 length equals 17 residues. Between the trimmed V and J ends, which lost 6 bases and 0 bases, there was a span of 19 bases. The CDR3 loop reads CASSPLALRGSTDTQYF. CDR3 nucleotides: TGTGCCAGCAGCCCACTAGCACTACGGGGTAGCACAGATACGCAGTATTTT.

The rearrangement joins TRBV12-3 or TRBV12-4 to TRBJ1-1, with TRBD1 as a possible D gene (5 bases). Trimming stripped 4 bases from V and 4 bases from J, with 7 bases between. This CDR3 region has 12 residues. The CDR3 nucleotides read TGTGCCAGCAGTTGGGGGGTCACTGAAGCTTTCTTT. It yields the protein CASSWGVTEAFF.

This clonotype was seen many times. The CDR3 sequence is CASSLVRGRITEAFF. CDR3 coding DNA: TGTGCCAGCAGCTTAGTCAGGGGGCGGATCACTGAAGCTTTCTTT. This rearrangement joins TRBV11-2 to TRBJ1-1, with 8 bases aligning to TRBD1. The CDR3 consists of 15 residues. J gave up 4 bases and V 1 base, and 5 bases lay outside the gene matches. Per the germline V gene, CDR1 is SGHAT and CDR2 is FQNNGV.

The chain uses TRBV11-2 and TRBJ1-2; TRBD1 aligns across 10 bases. Germline-derived CDR1 and CDR2 are SGHAT and FQNNGV. This CDR3 is 15 amino acids long. The V gene end was trimmed by 5 bases and the J gene end by 4 bases; junction bases not matched to a gene: 7. Here the CDR3 DNA reads TGTGCCAGCAGCGCCCCTCGGGACAGGGGCTATGGCTACACCTTC. The encoded protein is CASSAPRDRGYGYTF.

This clonotype was counted ten times or more. The V gene is TRBV6-2 or TRBV6-3, the J gene TRBJ2-3; D possibly corresponds to TRBD2 (7 bases). Looked up from germline, CDR1 is MNHEY and CDR2 is SVGEGT. The CDR3 covers 15 residues. The V and J ends lost 3 bases and 2 bases respectively, with 12 bases between them. The CDR3 loop is CASSYAGAPTDTQYF. The CDR3 DNA is TGTGCCAGCAGTTATGCGGGGGCGCCCACAGATACGCAGTATTTT.

This clonotype showed up many times. The chain employs TRBV7-8 and TRBJ2-7; no firm D call. V was clipped by 5 bases and J by 2 bases, with 7 bases between them. The CDR3 contains 12 residues. The germline V gene has CDR1 SGHVS and CDR2 FQNEAQ. CDR3 sequence (DNA): TGTGCCAGCAGCCCGCATGCCTACGAGCAGTACTTC. This encodes CASSPHAYEQYF.

The rearrangement joins TRBV2 to TRBJ1-5, with 8 bases matching TRBD1. The CDR3 contains 15 residues. V lost 5 bases to trimming and J lost 6 bases; unmatched junction nucleotides: 9. Germline V gives CDR1 SNHLY, CDR2 FYNNEI. CDR3 sequence (DNA): TGTGCCAGCAGTTGGGCAGGGGGCTTCGGTCAGCCCCAGCATTTT. Its protein product is CASSWAGGFGQPQHF.

This clonotype was picked up many times. V gene TRBV7-3 combines with J gene TRBJ2-3, with unresolved D. Germline CDR1 reads SGHTA; CDR2 reads FQGTGA. There are 14 residues in the CDR3. V lost 4 bases to trimming and J lost 2 bases, with 10 bases between them. The CDR3 loop is CASSSPGLTDTQYF. The CDR3 DNA is TGTGCCAGCAGCTCCCCAGGTCTCACAGATACGCAGTATTTT.